This is a list of T cell receptor beta chains from one sample in a study of T cell repertoires in cytomegalovirus infection. TCRdb passed the reads through MiXCR, listing each CDR3 protein once. The table records 680,000 or so distinct CDR3 sequences, roughly 36% of them present only once. The sample consisted of PBMCs. These receptors came from a human donor in good health (CMV status not recorded). Some clones in this sample may be carry-over from other donors' samples. The CDR3 runs from the conserved cysteine through the conserved F or W. The D gene is left open where the match is weak. The size of a clone is reported for some rows only, either as once, few or many, or as a class for expanded clones.

V gene	D gene	J gene	clone size	CDR3 protein	CDR3 DNA
TRBV12-3/TRBV12-4	TRBD1	TRBJ2-1	.	CASSPSWGQVEQFF	TGTGCCAGCAGTCCCTCATGGGGACAGGTTGAGCAGTTCTTC
TRBV2	.	TRBJ2-7	.	CASTDPGSPSYEQYF	TGTGCCAGCACGGATCCGGGGTCTCCATCCTACGAGCAGTACTTC
TRBV7-4	TRBD2	TRBJ2-2	.	CASSPLAGGIPRTGELFF	TGTGCCAGCAGCCCCCTAGCGGGGGGGATCCCGAGGACCGGGGAGCTGTTTTTT
TRBV4-1	.	TRBJ2-7	few	CASSQDSERYEQYF	TGCGCCAGCAGCCAAGATTCGGAACGGTACGAGCAGTACTTC
TRBV6-1	.	TRBJ1-2	many	CASSDQGANYGYTF	TGTGCCAGCAGTGACCAGGGAGCTAACTATGGCTACACCTTC
TRBV12-3/TRBV12-4	.	TRBJ1-5	.	CASSVWGLQPQHF	TGTGCCAGCAGCGTATGGGGGTTACAGCCCCAGCATTTT
TRBV6-1	.	TRBJ2-2	many	CASSRSLANTGELFF	TGTGCCAGCAGCCGGAGTCTAGCGAACACCGGGGAGCTGTTTTTT
TRBV28	.	TRBJ2-2	few	CASRSPNTGELFF	TGTGCCAGCAGAAGCCCGAACACCGGGGAGCTGTTTTTT
TRBV24-1	.	TRBJ2-1	.	CATSDLLNEQFF	TGTGCCACCAGTGATTTGCTTAATGAGCAGTTCTTC
TRBV10-3	TRBD2	TRBJ2-1	.	CAISALAGENEQFF	TGTGCCATCAGCGCTCTAGCGGGAGAAAATGAGCAGTTCTTC
TRBV28	.	TRBJ2-1	.	CASGISGSHNEQFF	TGTGCCAGCGGGATTAGCGGCAGCCACAATGAGCAGTTCTTC
TRBV7-6	.	TRBJ1-5	.	CASSFDGSNQPQHF	TGTGCCAGCAGCTTCGACGGAAGCAATCAGCCCCAGCATTTT
TRBV11-2	TRBD2	TRBJ2-3	few	CASSLVAPGLATDTQYF	TGTGCCAGCAGCTTAGTCGCCCCGGGACTAGCAACAGATACGCAGTATTTT
TRBV7-2	TRBD1	TRBJ1-1	many	CASTLSQGATTEAFF	TGTGCCAGCACCCTCAGCCAGGGGGCTACCACTGAAGCTTTCTTT
TRBV20-1	.	TRBJ1-6	.	CSARDNGGRLIAPLHF	TGCAGTGCTAGAGATAACGGGGGGCGGCTTATCGCACCCCTCCACTTT
TRBV7-3	.	TRBJ1-1	once	CASSLGTKVEAFF	TGTGCCAGCAGCTTAGGGACGAAAGTTGAAGCTTTCTTT
TRBV2	.	TRBJ2-1	few	CASRAGIIYNEQFF	TGTGCCAGCAGAGCAGGGATCATCTACAATGAGCAGTTCTTC
TRBV7-2	TRBD1	TRBJ2-5	few	CASAGRTGHDQYF	TGTGCCAGCGCTGGTCGGACAGGCCATGACCAGTACTTC
TRBV7-6	.	TRBJ2-1	many	CASSFGGVSYNEQFF	TGTGCCAGCAGCTTCGGGGGTGTCTCCTACAATGAGCAGTTCTTC
TRBV7-8	TRBD2	TRBJ2-2	many	CASSFSGGTGELFF	TGTGCCAGCAGCTTTAGCGGGGGGACCGGGGAGCTGTTTTTT
TRBV10-3	.	TRBJ2-7	few	CAIRGTTIREQYF	TGTGCCATCAGAGGGACAACCATTAGAGAGCAGTACTTC
TRBV7-9	.	TRBJ2-7	.	CASSGPTGSSYEQYF	TGTGCCAGCAGCGGACCGACGGGGAGCTCCTACGAGCAGTACTTC
TRBV27	.	TRBJ1-1	few	CASSLEFRASAFF	TGTGCCAGCAGTTTGGAATTCAGGGCTTCAGCTTTCTTT
TRBV7-8	TRBD1	TRBJ1-2	many	CASSLGTGGNYGYTF	TGTGCCAGCAGCTTAGGAACAGGGGGCAACTATGGCTACACCTTC
TRBV6-1	.	TRBJ1-6	.	CSSSDRRPATSVMRDSPLHF	TGTTCCAGCAGTGACCGACGTCCAGCTACGTCGGTGATGAGGGATTCACCCCTACACTTT
TRBV12-3/TRBV12-4	TRBD1	TRBJ2-7	.	CASSPNRGYYEQYF	TGTGCCAGCAGCCCAAACAGGGGTTACTACGAGCAGTACTTC
TRBV29-1	TRBD1	TRBJ1-1	few	CSVRDSKRVEAFF	TGCAGCGTCCGGGACAGCAAACGGGTTGAAGCTTTCTTT
TRBV4-1	.	TRBJ2-7	.	CASSQKKEGLDSYEQYF	TGTGCCAGCAGCCAAAAGAAGGAGGGGCTAGACTCCTACGAGCAGTACTTC
TRBV7-2	.	TRBJ2-1	many	CASSVGDLLVGNEQFF	TGTGCCAGCAGCGTCGGGGACTTACTGGTGGGGAATGAGCAGTTCTTC
TRBV5-1	TRBD2	TRBJ2-1	few	CASRPLLAGARNEQFF	TGCGCCAGCAGACCTCTCCTAGCGGGAGCTCGCAATGAGCAGTTCTTC
TRBV7-8	.	TRBJ2-5	many	CASSLVRLIQETQYF	TGTGCCAGCAGCTTAGTCCGCCTCATCCAAGAGACCCAGTACTTC
TRBV7-9	.	TRBJ2-2	.	CASSLGQGELFF	TGTGCCAGCAGCTTAGGACAGGGGGAGCTGTTTTTT
TRBV7-2	.	TRBJ2-1	many	CASSPRTVVQFF	TGTGCCAGCAGCCCGAGGACAGTGGTGCAGTTCTTC
TRBV7-8	.	TRBJ2-2	many	CASSEQGSTGELFF	TGTGCCAGCAGCGAACAGGGTTCTACCGGGGAGCTGTTTTTT
TRBV12-3/TRBV12-4	.	TRBJ1-2	few	CASSPQDGYTF	TGTGCCAGCAGTCCCCAGGATGGCTACACCTTC
TRBV6-6	.	TRBJ1-1	.	CASSHRGGMIPEAFF	TGTGCCAGCAGTCATCGGGGCGGGATGATCCCTGAAGCTTTCTTT
TRBV12-3/TRBV12-4	TRBD1	TRBJ2-1	.	CASSPIRGTGGYNEQFF	TGTGCCAGCAGTCCAATCCGGGGGACAGGGGGCTACAATGAGCAGTTCTTC
TRBV7-3	TRBD2	TRBJ2-1	.	CASSLMGLAGVNEQFF	TGTGCCAGCAGCTTAATGGGGCTAGCGGGGGTAAATGAGCAGTTCTTC